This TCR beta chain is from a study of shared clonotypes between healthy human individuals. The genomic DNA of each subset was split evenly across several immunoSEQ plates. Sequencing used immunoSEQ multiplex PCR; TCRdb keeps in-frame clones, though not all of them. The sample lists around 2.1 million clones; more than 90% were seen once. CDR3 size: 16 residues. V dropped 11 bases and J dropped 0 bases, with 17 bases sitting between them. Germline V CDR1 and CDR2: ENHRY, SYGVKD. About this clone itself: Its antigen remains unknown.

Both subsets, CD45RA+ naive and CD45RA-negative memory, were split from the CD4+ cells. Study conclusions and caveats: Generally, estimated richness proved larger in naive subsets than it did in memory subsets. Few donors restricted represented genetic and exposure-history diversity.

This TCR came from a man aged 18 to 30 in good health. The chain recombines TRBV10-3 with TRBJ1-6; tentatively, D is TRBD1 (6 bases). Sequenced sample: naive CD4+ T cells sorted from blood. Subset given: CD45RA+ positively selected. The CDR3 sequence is CASREGGSSYNSPLHF. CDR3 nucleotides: TGTGCCTCGAGGGAGGGGGGGAGCTCCTATAATTCACCCCTCCACTTT.